This T cell receptor (beta chain) was found in a study of beta chain features in type 1 diabetes. General study points: In the patient group, naive, central memory and Treg TCRB repertoires seemed more alike than in the healthy donor group. TCRB CDR3s were moderately but significantly shorter in Type 1 diabetes patients in all four CD4+ subsets.

Turning to this clone: Its specificity is not known.

Every isolated RNA sample was fully reverse transcribed, so sequencing captured expressed TCRB transcripts. The assay was immunoSEQ multiplex PCR, and TCRdb's table has in-frame clones only and misses some. This table has about 160,000 clones, roughly 10% appearing once. The CDR3 runs 15 residues. CDR1 and CDR2 (germline): KGHSH, LQKENI. The V gene lost 4 bases and the J gene lost 0 bases, with 10 bases spanning the gap. Stem cell-like memory, regulatory, central memory and naive CD4+ cells were sorted via CD45RO/CCR7/CD25/CD127/CD95/CD27. The sequencing sample was made of central memory CD4+ T cells from blood. This sequence originates from a woman in her twenties or thirties with type 1 diabetes. This chain uses TRBV18 with TRBJ2-1, with D perhaps matching TRBD1 (6 bases). CDR3 DNA: TGTGCCAGCTCACTTGGACAGAGCTCCTACAATGAGCAGTTCTTC. Protein sequence: CASSLGQSSYNEQFF.